This T cell receptor beta chain was documented in a study of blood T cell repertoires in COVID-19. About the study: PBMCs, B-cell-depleted T cells, or T cells were the source of the cDNA or gDNA that made up the material.

CDR3 size: 14 residues. The germline gives CDR1 SGHRS, CDR2 YFSETQ. The V end was cut by 4 bases, the J end by 2 bases, with 12 bases between. Study processing details: Amplification from reference gene primers served as the basis for estimated nucleated cell counts. The data were produced by immunoSEQ multiplex PCR, yet TCRdb's version contains in-frame clones alone and is incomplete. The V and J calls and clone size are taken from that table; D and trimming were inferred from the DNA. The sample records roughly 410,000 clones, about 91% being singletons. The J gene is TRBJ1-2, the V gene TRBV5-1, with a tentative D call TRBD1 (6 bases). Material for sequencing was peripheral blood. The receptor was derived from a woman between 35 and 50 years old with COVID-19, enrolled during active disease. The CDR3 is CASSIRDTNYGYTF. CDR3 sequence (DNA): TGCGCCAGCAGCATCCGGGACACCAACTATGGCTACACCTTC.